This T cell receptor beta chain was sequenced during a study of blood T cell repertoires in COVID-19. Study-level information: Some COVID-19 samples were acute and others convalescent; all came from the United States, Italy and Spain. Sources were T cells, B-cell-depleted T cells, or PBMCs; the material itself was cDNA or gDNA.

This clone was seen at least ten times. V lost 0 bases, J lost 5 bases, and 10 bases lay in between. The CDR3 sequence is 14 residues long. In germline, CDR1 is MNHNS, CDR2 SASEGT. Original data processing: Nucleated cell number was recorded as an estimate derived from reference gene primer amplification. Repertoires were generated with immunoSEQ multiplex PCR, while TCRdb's copy carries only in-frame clones and drops some. The DNA was the basis for D and trimming; V, J and clone size are from that table. The sample has around 300,000 clones, roughly 87% seen once. The sequenced sample consisted of peripheral blood. The TCR was taken from a man between 18 and 35 years old with active or convalescent COVID-19. This chain uses TRBV6-1 with TRBJ2-5; possibly TRBD2 for D (7 bases). The CDR3 spells CASSEAGGHETQYF. The CDR3, as DNA: TGTGCCAGCAGTGAAGCGGGGGGGCACGAGACCCAGTACTTC.